These 2 T cell receptor beta chains were sequenced from one sample in a study of blood T cell repertoires in COVID-19. Libraries were prepared by immunoSEQ multiplex PCR; TCRdb keeps only in-frame clonotypes and omits some of them. This sample yields some 120,000 clones, of which 83% are seen a single time; 5.9% belongs to the top ten. The sequencing sample was made of peripheral blood. The receptor set was obtained from a man aged 80 or over with active or convalescent COVID-19.

This chain joins TRBV4-1 and TRBJ2-7; D gene uncertain. The V gene lost 1 base and the J gene lost 6 bases, with 13 bases spanning the gap. Germline CDR1 MGHRA, CDR2 YSYEKL. This CDR3 contains 14 residues. The CDR3 coding sequence is TGCGCCAGCAGCCAAGGTTCGTCGGCGGTCGAGCAGTACTTC. It codes for CASSQGSSAVEQYF.

The chain uses TRBV9 and TRBJ2-1; 9 bases line up with TRBD2. Germline V gives CDR1 SGDLS, CDR2 YYNGEE. V dropped 4 bases and J dropped 12; count of bases not matched to a gene: 14. The CDR3 spans 15 residues. The CDR3 DNA sequence: TGTGCCAGCAGCCCTCAGGGACTAGCTCTCAATCGGCAGTTCTTC. It specifies CASSPQGLALNRQFF.